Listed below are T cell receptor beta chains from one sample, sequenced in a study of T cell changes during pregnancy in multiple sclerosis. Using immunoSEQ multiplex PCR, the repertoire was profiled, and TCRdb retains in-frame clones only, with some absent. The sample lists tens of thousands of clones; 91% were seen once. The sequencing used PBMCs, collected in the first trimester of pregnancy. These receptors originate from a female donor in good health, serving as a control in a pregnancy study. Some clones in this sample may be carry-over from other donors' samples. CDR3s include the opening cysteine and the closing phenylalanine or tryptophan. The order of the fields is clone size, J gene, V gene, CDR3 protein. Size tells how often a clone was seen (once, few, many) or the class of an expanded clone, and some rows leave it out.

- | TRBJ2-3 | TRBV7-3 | CASSLTAGGVDTQYF
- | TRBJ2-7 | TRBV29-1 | CSVGGGQGNEQYF
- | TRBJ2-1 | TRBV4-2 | CASSSQGNEQFF
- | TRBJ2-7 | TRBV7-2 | CASSLASGANYEQYF
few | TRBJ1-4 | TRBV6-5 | CASSLTGGAGEKLFF
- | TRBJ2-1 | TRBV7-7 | CASSFPGRGNEQFF
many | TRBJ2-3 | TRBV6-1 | CASSESRGSGADTQYF
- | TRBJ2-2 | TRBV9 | CASSVALEREGLNTGELFF
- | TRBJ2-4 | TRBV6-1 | CASSVDWAKNIQYF
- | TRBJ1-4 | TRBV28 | CASSHRQESWLDEKLFF
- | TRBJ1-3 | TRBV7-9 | CASSRTGAGNTIYF
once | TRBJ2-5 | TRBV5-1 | CASSWGLAEVGETQYF
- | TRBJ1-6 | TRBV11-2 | CASSLSGTSDSPLHF
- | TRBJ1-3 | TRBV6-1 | CASSGGDRGRSGNTIYF
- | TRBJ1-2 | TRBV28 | CASRKQGAFYGYTF
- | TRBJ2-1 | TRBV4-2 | CASSQAGESTPYNEQFF
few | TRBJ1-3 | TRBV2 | CASRDRKISGNTIYF
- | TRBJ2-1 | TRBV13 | CASSLAWPGQGTYNEQFF
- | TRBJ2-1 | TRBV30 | CAWRAVYQYNEQFF
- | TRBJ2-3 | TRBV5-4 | CASSQDFGRDTQYF
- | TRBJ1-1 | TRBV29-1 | CSVDRGQGAGTEAFF
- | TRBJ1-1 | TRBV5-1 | CASSPGGSGAFF
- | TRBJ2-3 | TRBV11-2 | CASSPSRGGVTDTQYF
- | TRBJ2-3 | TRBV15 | CATSRMPTSGLGTTDTQYF
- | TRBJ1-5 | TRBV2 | CASSLSGGYQPQHF
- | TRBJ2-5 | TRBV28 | CASSLRTAETQYF
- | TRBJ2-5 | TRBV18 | CASSPQRTSGQETQYF
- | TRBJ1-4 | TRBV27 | CASSSNGEKLFF
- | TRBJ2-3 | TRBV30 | CAWGQGAGTDTQYF
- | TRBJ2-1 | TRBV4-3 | CASSRSGGNEQFF
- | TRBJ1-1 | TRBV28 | CASSLQGHTEAFF
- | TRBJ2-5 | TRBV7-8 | CASIPPQEWETQYF
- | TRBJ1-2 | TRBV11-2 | CASRSGDILGYTF
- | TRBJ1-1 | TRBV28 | CASTTREGNTEAFF
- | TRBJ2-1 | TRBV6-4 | CASSDGTSGANEQFF
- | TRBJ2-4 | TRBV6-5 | CASSPGLAKNIQYF
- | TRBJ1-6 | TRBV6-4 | CASSEGAVSSYNSPLHF
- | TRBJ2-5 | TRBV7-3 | CASSLLGLASETQYF
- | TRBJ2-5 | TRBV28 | CASKRGSDF
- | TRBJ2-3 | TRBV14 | CASSPGLAGSTDTQYF
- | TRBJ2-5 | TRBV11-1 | CASSLVSGLGETQYF
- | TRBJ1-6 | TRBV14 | CASSQGRETNYNSPLHF
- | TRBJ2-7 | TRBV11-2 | CASSSLGHEQYF
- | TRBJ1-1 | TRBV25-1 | CASAEGGAMNTEAFF
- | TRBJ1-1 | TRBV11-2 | CASSFGTANTEAFF
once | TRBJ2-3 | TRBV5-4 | CASSDPRQGTSDTQYF
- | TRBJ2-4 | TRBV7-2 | CASSFDSGRYAKNIQYF
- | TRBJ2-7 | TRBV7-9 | CASSSLTGLGDPYEQYF
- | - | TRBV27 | CASRTVRDEQYF
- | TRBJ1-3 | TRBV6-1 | CASSERTGGGNTIYF
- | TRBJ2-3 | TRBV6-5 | CASRGTGGPTDTQYF
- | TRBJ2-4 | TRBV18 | CASSVSGTANIQYF
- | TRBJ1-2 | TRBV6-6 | CASGSSDYGYTF
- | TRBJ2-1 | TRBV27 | CASSLTVAGGHNEQFF
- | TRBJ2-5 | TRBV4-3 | CASSQSVAGVETQYF
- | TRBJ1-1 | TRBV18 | CASSPGQGYGNTEAFF
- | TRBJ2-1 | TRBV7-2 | CASSRTGGNEQFF
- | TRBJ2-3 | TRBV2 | CASSVVGTTDTQYF
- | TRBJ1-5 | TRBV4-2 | CASSNPSSGPQHF